A selection of T cell receptor beta chains follows, all from one sample in a study of shared clonotypes between healthy human individuals. Clones were sequenced by immunoSEQ multiplex PCR, and TCRdb holds only the in-frame ones, with some missing. The sample has approximately 2,300,000 clones; roughly 92% are singletons. The specimen sequenced was naive CD4+ T cells from PBMCs. The receptors were gathered from a man aged 18 to 30 in good health. Some clones in this sample may be carry-over from other donors' samples. CDR3s include the opening cysteine and the closing phenylalanine or tryptophan. The D gene is left open where the match is weak. Some rows mark clone size as missing; the rest say once, few, many or name a class of expanded clone.

clone_size j_call d_call v_call cdr3_aa cdr3_nt
. TRBJ2-7 . TRBV28 CASSPLGQWSSYEQYF TGTGCCAGCAGTCCCCTTGGACAGTGGAGCTCCTACGAGCAGTACTTC
. TRBJ1-1 . TRBV29-1 CSVMAVNTEAFF TGCAGCGTTATGGCGGTGAACACTGAAGCTTTCTTT
. TRBJ1-1 . TRBV27 CASSPFGNTEAFF TGTGCCAGCAGTCCTTTTGGGAACACTGAAGCTTTCTTT
. TRBJ2-5 TRBD2 TRBV18 CASSPPNSGRSETQYF TGTGCCAGCTCACCACCGAATAGCGGGAGGTCGGAGACCCAGTACTTC
. TRBJ1-1 . TRBV6-5 CASRVVEAFF TGTGCCAGCAGGGTTGTTGAAGCTTTCTTT
. TRBJ1-1 TRBD1 TRBV5-4 CASSSRDRGNLNTEAFF TGTGCCAGCAGCTCCCGGGACAGGGGCAATCTGAACACTGAAGCTTTCTTT
. TRBJ1-5 . TRBV5-6 CASSLGTGGGNQPQHF TGTGCCAGCAGCTTGGGTACCGGGGGCGGCAATCAGCCCCAGCATTTT
. TRBJ1-1 . TRBV10-3 CAISETDLSSVPEAFF TGTGCCATCAGTGAGACCGACCTTAGTTCCGTGCCTGAAGCTTTCTTT
. TRBJ2-1 . TRBV29-1 CSVATNFFYNEQFF TGCAGCGTTGCAACCAATTTCTTCTACAATGAGCAGTTCTTC
. TRBJ1-1 . TRBV11-2 CASSLASLNTEAFF TGTGCCAGCAGCTTAGCATCGTTGAACACTGAAGCTTTCTTT
. TRBJ2-1 . TRBV4-3 CASSPLGGGGYNEQFF TGCGCCAGCAGCCCCCTGGGAGGGGGGGGCTACAATGAGCAGTTCTTC
. TRBJ2-3 TRBD1 TRBV11-2 CASSLGQGVSDTQYF TGTGCCAGCAGCTTAGGACAGGGGGTTTCAGATACGCAGTATTTT
. TRBJ2-7 . TRBV18 CASAPGLGPYEQYF TGTGCCAGCGCGCCGGGACTCGGCCCCTACGAGCAGTACTTC
. TRBJ2-3 . TRBV19 CASSIQRTDTQYF TGTGCCAGTAGTATACAGCGCACAGATACGCAGTATTTT
. TRBJ2-7 . TRBV7-2 CASSLVGGVTNYEQYF TGTGCCAGCAGCTTAGTTGGCGGGGTCACGAACTACGAGCAGTACTTC
. TRBJ2-3 . TRBV28 CASQATPGFAADTQYF TGTGCCAGCCAAGCCACGCCAGGGTTTGCAGCAGATACGCAGTATTTT
. TRBJ1-5 TRBD1 TRBV28 CASSEAGGSNQPQHF TGTGCCAGCAGTGAGGCAGGGGGTAGCAATCAGCCCCAGCATTTT
. TRBJ2-5 . TRBV28 CASSFRSGGVETQYF TGTGCCAGCAGTTTTAGGTCAGGGGGGGTAGAGACCCAGTACTTC
. TRBJ2-1 . TRBV10-3 CAISESTGRKYNEQFF TGTGCCATCAGTGAGTCTACGGGACGGAAGTACAATGAGCAGTTCTTC
. TRBJ2-1 TRBD2 TRBV4-3 CASSPVGLAEEYNEQFF TGCGCCAGCAGCCCGGTTGGACTAGCGGAGGAGTACAATGAGCAGTTCTTC
. TRBJ2-3 TRBD1 TRBV5-6 CASSLVGQGIGDTQYF TGTGCCAGCAGCTTGGTAGGACAGGGTATAGGAGATACGCAGTATTTT
. TRBJ1-1 TRBD1 TRBV9 CASSATGASEAFF TGTGCCAGCAGCGCTACAGGGGCCTCTGAAGCTTTCTTT
. TRBJ2-2 . TRBV9 CASSRYGRENTGELFF TGTGCCAGCAGCCGATACGGACGGGAGAACACCGGGGAGCTGTTTTTT
. TRBJ1-4 . TRBV15 CATKFVGGEEKLFF TGTGCCACCAAATTCGTGGGCGGGGAAGAAAAACTGTTTTTT
. TRBJ2-3 . TRBV7-3 CASSLFSGTDTQYF TGTGCCAGCAGCTTGTTCTCCGGCACAGATACGCAGTATTTT
once TRBJ2-4 TRBD2 TRBV11-2 CASSLMPSLAGGENIQYF TGTGCCAGCAGCTTAATGCCCTCACTAGCGGGAGGGGAAAACATTCAGTACTTC
. TRBJ1-1 TRBD1 TRBV7-3 CASSLTRGLNTEAFF TGTGCCAGCAGCTTAACCAGGGGGCTAAACACTGAAGCTTTCTTT
. TRBJ1-1 . TRBV10-1 CASSSGTVDTEAFF TGCGCCAGCAGTTCCGGGACCGTCGACACTGAAGCTTTCTTT
. TRBJ1-2 . TRBV11-2 CASSLRAGTQFWGDGYTF TGTGCCAGCAGCTTACGGGCCGGGACACAATTTTGGGGCGATGGCTACACCTTC
. TRBJ2-2 TRBD1 TRBV6-1 CASSVRQGNTGELFF TGTGCCAGCAGTGTTCGACAGGGGAACACCGGGGAGCTGTTTTTT
. TRBJ1-1 . TRBV7-8 CASSLGRTDTEAFF TGTGCCAGCAGCTTAGGCCGGACAGACACTGAAGCTTTCTTT